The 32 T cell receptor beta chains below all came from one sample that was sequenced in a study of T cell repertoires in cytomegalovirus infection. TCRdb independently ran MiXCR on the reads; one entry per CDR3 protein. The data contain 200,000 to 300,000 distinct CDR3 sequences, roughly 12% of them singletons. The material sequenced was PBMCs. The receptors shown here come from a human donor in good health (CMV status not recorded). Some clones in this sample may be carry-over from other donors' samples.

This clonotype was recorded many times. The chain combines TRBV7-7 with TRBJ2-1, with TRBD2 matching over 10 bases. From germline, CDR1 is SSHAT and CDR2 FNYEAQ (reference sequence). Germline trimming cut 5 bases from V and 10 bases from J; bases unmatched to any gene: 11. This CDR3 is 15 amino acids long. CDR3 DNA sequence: TGTGCCAGCAGCACTCAAGCGGGAGGGTCCGTGGAGCAGTTCTTC. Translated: CASSTQAGGSVEQFF.

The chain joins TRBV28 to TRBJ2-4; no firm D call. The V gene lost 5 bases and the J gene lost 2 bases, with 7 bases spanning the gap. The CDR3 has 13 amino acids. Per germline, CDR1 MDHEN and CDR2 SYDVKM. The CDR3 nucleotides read TGTGCCAGCAGTCCTCCCCCCAAAAACATTCAGTACTTC. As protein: CASSPPPKNIQYF. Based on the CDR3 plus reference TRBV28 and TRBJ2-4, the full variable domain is DVKVTQSSRYLVKRTGEKVFLECVQDMDHENMFWYRQDPGLGLRLIYFSYDVKMKEKGDIPEGYSVSREKKERFSLILESASTNQTSMYLCASSPPPKNIQYFGAGTRLSVL.

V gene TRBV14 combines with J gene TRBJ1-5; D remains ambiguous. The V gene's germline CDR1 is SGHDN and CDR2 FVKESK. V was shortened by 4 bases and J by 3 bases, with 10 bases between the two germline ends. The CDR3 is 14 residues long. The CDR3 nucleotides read TGTGCCAGCAGCCCGGGAACCGACAATCAGCCCCAGCATTTT. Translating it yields CASSPGTDNQPQHF.

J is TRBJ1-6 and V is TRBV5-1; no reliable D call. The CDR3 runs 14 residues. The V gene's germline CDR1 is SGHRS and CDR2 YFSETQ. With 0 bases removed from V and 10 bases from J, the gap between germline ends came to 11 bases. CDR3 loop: CASSLELSGSPLHF. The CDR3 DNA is TGCGCCAGCAGCTTGGAGTTGAGCGGATCACCCCTCCACTTT.

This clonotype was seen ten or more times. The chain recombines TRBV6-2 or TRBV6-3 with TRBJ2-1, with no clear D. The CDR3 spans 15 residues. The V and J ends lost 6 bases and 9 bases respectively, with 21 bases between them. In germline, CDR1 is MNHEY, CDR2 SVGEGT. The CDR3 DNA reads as TGTGCCAGCAGCAATGGTAATGTGGGCGTTGGTGAGCAGTTCTTC. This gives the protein CASSNGNVGVGEQFF.

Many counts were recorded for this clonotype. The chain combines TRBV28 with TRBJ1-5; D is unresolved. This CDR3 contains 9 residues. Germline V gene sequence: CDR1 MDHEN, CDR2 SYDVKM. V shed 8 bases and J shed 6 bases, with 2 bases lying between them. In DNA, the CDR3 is TGTGCCAGCGGTCAGCCCCAGCATTTT. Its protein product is CASGQPQHF.

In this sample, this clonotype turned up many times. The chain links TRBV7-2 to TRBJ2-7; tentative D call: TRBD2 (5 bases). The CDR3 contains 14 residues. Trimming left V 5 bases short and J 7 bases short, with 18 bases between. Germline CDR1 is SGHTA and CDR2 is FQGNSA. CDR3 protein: CASSQQRARGEQYF. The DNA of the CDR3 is TGTGCCAGCAGCCAACAGAGGGCGAGAGGGGAGCAGTACTTC.

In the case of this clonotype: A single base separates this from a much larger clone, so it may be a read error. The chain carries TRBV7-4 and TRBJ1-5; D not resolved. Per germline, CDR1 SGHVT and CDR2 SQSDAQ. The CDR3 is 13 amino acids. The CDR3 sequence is CASSPSQNQTQHF. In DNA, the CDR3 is TGTGCCAGCAGCCCAAGCCAGAATCAGACCCAGCATTTT.

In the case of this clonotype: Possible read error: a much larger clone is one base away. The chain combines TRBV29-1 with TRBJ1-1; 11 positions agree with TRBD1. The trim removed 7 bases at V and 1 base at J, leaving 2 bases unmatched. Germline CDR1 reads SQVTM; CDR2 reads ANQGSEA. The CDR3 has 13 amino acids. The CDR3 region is CSGGTGGNTEAFF. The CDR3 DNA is TGCAGCGGGGGGACAGGGGGGAACACTGAAGCTTTCTTT.

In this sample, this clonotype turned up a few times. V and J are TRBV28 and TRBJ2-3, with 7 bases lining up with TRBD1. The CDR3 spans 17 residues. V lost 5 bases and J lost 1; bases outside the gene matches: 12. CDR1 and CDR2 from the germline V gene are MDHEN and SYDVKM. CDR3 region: CASSPPPRGRGTDTQYF. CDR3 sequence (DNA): TGTGCCAGCAGTCCCCCTCCGAGGGGGCGCGGCACAGATACGCAGTATTTT.

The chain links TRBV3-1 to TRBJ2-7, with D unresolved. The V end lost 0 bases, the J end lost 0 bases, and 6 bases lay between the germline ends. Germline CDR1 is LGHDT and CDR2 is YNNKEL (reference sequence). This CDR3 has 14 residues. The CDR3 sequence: CASSQDRYSYEQYF. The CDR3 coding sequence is TGTGCCAGCAGCCAAGACAGGTACTCCTACGAGCAGTACTTC.

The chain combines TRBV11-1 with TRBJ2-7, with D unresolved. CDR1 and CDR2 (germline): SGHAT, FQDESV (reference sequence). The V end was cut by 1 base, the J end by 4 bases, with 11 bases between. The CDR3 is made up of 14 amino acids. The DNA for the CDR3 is TGTGCCAGCAGCTTAGTACGTGGCGCATACGAGCAGTACTTC. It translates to CASSLVRGAYEQYF.

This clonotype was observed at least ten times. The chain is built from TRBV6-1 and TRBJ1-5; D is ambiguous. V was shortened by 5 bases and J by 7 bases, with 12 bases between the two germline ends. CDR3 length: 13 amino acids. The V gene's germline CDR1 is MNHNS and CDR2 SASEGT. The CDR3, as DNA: TGTGCCAGCAGTCCTGAGGCCCGACAGCCCCAGCATTTT. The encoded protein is CASSPEARQPQHF.

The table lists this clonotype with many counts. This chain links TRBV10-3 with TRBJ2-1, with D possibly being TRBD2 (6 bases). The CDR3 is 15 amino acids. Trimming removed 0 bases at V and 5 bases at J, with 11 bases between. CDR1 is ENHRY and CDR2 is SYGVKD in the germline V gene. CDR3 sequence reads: CAISESGLADNEQFF. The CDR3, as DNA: TGTGCCATCAGTGAGTCTGGGTTAGCGGACAATGAGCAGTTCTTC.

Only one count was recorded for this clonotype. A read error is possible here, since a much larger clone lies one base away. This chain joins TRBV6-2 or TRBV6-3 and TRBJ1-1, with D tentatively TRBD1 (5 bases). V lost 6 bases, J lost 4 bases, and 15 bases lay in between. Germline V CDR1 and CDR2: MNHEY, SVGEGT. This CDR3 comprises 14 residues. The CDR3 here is CASSLTDKVTEAFF. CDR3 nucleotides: TGTGCCAGCAGCCTTACGGACAAGGTCACTGAAGCTTTCTTT.

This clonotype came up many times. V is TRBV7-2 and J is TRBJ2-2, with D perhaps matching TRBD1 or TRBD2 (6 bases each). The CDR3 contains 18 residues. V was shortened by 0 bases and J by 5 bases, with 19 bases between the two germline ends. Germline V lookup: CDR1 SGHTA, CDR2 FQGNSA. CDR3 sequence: CASSLAAGGLRGTGELFF. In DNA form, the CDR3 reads TGTGCCAGCAGCTTAGCCGCCGGGGGCCTCCGGGGAACCGGGGAGCTGTTTTTT.

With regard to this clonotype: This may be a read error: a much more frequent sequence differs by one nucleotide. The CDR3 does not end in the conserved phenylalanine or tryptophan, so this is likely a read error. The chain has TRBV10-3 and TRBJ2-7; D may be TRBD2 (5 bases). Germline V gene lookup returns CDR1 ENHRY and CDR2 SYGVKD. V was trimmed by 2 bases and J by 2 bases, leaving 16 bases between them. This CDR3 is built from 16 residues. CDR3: CAISERLEGPTYEQYL. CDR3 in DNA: TGTGCCATCAGTGAGCGTCTTGAGGGTCCCACCTACGAGCAGTACCTC.

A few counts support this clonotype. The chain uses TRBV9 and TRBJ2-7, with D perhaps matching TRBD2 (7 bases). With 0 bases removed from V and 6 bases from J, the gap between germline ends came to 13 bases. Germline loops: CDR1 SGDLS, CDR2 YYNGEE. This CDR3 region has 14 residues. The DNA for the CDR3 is TGTGCCAGCAGCGTAGATCCGGGGGGCCGCGAGCAGTACTTC. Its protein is CASSVDPGGREQYF.

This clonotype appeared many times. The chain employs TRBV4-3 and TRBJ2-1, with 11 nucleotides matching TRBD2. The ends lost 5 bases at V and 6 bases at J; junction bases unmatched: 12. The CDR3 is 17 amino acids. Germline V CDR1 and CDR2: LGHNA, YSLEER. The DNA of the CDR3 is TGCGCCAGCAGCTCTCATCAACTAGCGGGGGCCGTCAATGAGCAGTTCTTC. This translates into CASSSHQLAGAVNEQFF.

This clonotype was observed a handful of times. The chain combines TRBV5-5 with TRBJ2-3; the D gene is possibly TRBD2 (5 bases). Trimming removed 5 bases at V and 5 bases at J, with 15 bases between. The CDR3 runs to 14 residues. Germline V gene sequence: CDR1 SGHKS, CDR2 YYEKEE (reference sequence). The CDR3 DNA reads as TGTGCCAGCAGACCGCCTCTAGCAGGAGATACGCAGTATTTT. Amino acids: CASRPPLAGDTQYF.

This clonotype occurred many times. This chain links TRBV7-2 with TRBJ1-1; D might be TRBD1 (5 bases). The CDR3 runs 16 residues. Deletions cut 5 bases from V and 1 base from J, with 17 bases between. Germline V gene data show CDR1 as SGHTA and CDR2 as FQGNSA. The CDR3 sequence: CASSPRVPGANTEAFF. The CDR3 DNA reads TGTGCCAGCAGCCCTAGGGTCCCCGGGGCGAACACTGAAGCTTTCTTT.

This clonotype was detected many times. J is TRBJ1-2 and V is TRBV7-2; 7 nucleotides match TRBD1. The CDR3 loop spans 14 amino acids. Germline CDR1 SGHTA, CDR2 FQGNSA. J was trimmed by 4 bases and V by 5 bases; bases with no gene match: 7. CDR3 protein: CASSITGVRYGYTF. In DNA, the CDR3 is TGTGCCAGCAGCATCACAGGGGTTCGCTATGGCTACACCTTC. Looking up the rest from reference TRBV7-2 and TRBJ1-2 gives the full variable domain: GAGVSQSPSNKVTEKGKDVELRCDPISGHTALYWYRQSLGQGLEFLIYFQGNSAPDKSGLPSDRFSAERTGGSVSTLTIQRTQQEDSAVYLCASSITGVRYGYTFGSGTRLTVV.

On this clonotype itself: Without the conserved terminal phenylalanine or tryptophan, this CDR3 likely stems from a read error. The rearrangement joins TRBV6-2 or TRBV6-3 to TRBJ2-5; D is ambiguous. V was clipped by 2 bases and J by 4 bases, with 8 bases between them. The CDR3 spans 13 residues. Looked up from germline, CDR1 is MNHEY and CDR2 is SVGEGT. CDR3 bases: TGTGCCAGCAGTTACGGGCCTGTAGAGACCCAGTACTTA. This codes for CASSYGPVETQYL.

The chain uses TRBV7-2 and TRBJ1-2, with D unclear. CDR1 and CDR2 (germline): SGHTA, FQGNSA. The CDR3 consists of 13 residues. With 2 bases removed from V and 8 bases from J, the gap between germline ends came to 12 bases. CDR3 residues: CASSLTPPGGYTF. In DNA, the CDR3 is TGTGCCAGCAGCTTAACCCCCCCGGGAGGCTACACCTTC.

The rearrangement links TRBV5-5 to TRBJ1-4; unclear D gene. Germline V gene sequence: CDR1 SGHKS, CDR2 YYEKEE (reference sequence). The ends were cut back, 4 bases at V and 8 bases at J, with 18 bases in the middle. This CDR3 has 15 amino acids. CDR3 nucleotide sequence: TGTGCCAGCAGCGTGGACGGATGGGGTTTCGAAAAACTGTTTTTT. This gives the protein CASSVDGWGFEKLFF.

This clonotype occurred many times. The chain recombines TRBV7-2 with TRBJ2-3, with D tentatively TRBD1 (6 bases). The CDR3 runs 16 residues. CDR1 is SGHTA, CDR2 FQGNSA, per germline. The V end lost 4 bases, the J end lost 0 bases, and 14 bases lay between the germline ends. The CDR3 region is CASSSRGGGSTDTQYF. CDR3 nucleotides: TGTGCCAGCAGCTCCAGGGGCGGCGGGAGCACAGATACGCAGTATTTT.

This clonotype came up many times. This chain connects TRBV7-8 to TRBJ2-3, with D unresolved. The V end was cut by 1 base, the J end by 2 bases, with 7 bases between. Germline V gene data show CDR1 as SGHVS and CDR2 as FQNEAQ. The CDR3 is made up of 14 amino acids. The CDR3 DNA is TGTGCCAGCAGCTTAGTCGCCCCCACAGATACGCAGTATTTT. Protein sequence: CASSLVAPTDTQYF.

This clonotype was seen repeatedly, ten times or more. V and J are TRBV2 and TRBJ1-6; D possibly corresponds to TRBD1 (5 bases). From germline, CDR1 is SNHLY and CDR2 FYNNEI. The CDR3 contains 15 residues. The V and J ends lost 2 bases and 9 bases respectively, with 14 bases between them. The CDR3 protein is CASSETRGVGSPLHF. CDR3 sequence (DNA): TGTGCCAGCAGTGAAACCCGGGGGGTCGGTTCACCCCTCCACTTT.

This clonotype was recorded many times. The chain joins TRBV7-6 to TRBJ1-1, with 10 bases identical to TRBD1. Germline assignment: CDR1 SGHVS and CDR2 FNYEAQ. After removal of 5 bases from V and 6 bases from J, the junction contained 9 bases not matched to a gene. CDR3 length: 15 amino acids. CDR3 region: CASSPWTGGGAEAFF. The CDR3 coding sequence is TGTGCCAGCAGCCCCTGGACAGGGGGGGGGGCTGAAGCTTTCTTT.

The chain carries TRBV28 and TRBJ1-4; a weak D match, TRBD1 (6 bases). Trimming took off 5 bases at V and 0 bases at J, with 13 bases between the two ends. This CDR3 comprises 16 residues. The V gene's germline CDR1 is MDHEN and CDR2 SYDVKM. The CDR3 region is CASSPRTDPTNEKLFF. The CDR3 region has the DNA TGTGCCAGCAGTCCCCGGACAGACCCAACTAATGAAAAACTGTTTTTT.

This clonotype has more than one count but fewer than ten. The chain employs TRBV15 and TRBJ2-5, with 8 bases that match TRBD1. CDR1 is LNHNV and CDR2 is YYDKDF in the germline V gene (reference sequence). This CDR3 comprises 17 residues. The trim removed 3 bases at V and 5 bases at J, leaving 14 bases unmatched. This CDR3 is CATSSLSGTGISETQYF. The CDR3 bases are TGTGCCACCAGCAGCCTCTCCGGGACAGGCATCAGTGAGACCCAGTACTTC.

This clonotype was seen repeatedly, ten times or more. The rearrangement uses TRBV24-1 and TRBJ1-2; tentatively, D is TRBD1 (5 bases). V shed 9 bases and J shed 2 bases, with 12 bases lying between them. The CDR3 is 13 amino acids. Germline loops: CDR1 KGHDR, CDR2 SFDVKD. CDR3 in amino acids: CATRAGANYGYTF. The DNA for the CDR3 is TGTGCCACCCGCGCCGGGGCAAACTATGGCTACACCTTC.